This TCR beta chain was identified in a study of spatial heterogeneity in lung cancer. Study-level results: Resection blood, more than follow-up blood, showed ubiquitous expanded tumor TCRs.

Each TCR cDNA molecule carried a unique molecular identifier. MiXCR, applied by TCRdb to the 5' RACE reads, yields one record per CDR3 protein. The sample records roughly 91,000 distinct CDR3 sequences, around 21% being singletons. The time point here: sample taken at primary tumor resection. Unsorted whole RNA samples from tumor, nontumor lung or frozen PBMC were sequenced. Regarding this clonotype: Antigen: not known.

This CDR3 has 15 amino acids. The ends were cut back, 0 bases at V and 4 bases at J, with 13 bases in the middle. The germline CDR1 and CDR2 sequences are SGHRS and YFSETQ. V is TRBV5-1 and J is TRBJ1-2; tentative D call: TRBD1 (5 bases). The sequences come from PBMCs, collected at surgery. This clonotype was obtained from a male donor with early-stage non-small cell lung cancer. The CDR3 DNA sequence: TGCGCCAGCAGCTTGGCCGCGGGGCGTAGCTATGGCTACACCTTC. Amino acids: CASSLAAGRSYGYTF.